This T cell receptor beta chain is from a study of cytomegalovirus exposure and HLA in healthy donors. Overall study results and limits: Across HLA loci, a later analysis found differing TCR association rates, with DRB1 most and HLA-C fewest. Further analysis, carried out later, found HLA-associated TCR beta chains more clonally expanded than equally common other chains.

A note on this clone: Its antigen is still unknown.

Germline values: CDR1 LGHNA, CDR2 YSLEER. The CDR3 has 16 amino acids. V dropped 0 bases and J dropped 2 bases, with 12 bases sitting between them. The primer mix had 60 Vbeta and 13 Jbeta primers. Sequencing used immunoSEQ multiplex PCR; TCRdb keeps in-frame clones, though not all of them. The sample has about 130,000 clones, 60% to 80% seen once. Donors consisted of healthy bone marrow donors. The sample taken for sequencing was PBMCs. This chain joins TRBV4-3 and TRBJ2-3; weak D call: TRBD2 (5 bases). This clonotype originated in a male donor in good health and CMV-seronegative. In DNA, the CDR3 is TGCGCCAGCAGCCAAGATGGAAGCGGCGCCACAGATACGCAGTATTTT. Translating it yields CASSQDGSGATDTQYF.